The rows below give T cell receptor beta chains drawn from one sample of a study of shared clonotypes between healthy human individuals. The data were produced by immunoSEQ multiplex PCR, yet TCRdb's version contains in-frame clones alone and is incomplete. The sample shows under 2,000,000 clones, 85% to 95% of them seen only once. Specimen: naive CD8+ T cells sorted from blood. Receptors originate from a man between 18 and 29 years old in good health. Both conserved end residues are trimmed from each CDR3. The order of the fields is V gene, D gene, CDR3 protein. D genes are given only for firm matches.

TRBV21-1 | NA | ASAKGDEQF
TRBV4-3 | TRBD1 | ASSHGTGGTGELF
TRBV9 | NA | ASSVDYRSSGANVLT
TRBV10-3 | NA | AISESGKTEAF
TRBV6-5 | NA | ATGQVMNTEAF
TRBV5-1 | NA | ASSPQAGVYEQY
TRBV4-1 | TRBD1 | ASSPRQGDNTGELF
TRBV5-5 | NA | ASSVDQETQY
TRBV2 | NA | ASSEAGWEAKNIQY
TRBV6-5 | NA | ASSGGLGEQY
TRBV5-1 | TRBD2 | ASSLVSVTSGGTDTQY
TRBV5-1 | NA | ASSLSQNTEAF
TRBV27 | NA | ASSLLTGSGIYEQY
TRBV5-6 | NA | ASSLSGSYGYT
TRBV10-1 | NA | ASGRTEGTDTQY
TRBV5-6 | NA | ASSLVPGPKY
TRBV9 | NA | ASSSSPKQETNYGYT
TRBV13 | NA | ASSLISGSTDTQY
TRBV15 | TRBD2 | ATSTGTTYEQY
TRBV12-2 | NA | ASRGSGAKNIQY
TRBV9 | TRBD2 | ASSVGGTSGASEQY
TRBV6-4 | NA | ASSDGSDGLYGYT
TRBV6-5 | NA | ASSPWTTGETQY
TRBV10-2 | NA | ASSESLDGNTEAF
TRBV4-1 | TRBD1 | ASSATRDSRQPQH
TRBV7-9 | TRBD1 | ASSLNPRDRETNEQF
TRBV5-4 | NA | ASSLLTDTQY
TRBV27 | NA | ASSSRGTNEQF
TRBV4-3 | TRBD2 | ASGGTSAYNEQF
TRBV6-1 | NA | ASSEALSLVLTEAF
TRBV4-1 | NA | ASSSRALGGYEQY
TRBV9 | TRBD2 | ASSGLAGGNQRTDTQY
TRBV27 | TRBD1 | ASGDRGQFQETQY
TRBV5-1 | NA | ASREYQETQY
TRBV5-1 | NA | ASSLAPGANVLT
TRBV4-3 | NA | ASSQDKGASYNEQF
TRBV11-2 | NA | ASSTPGTAYGYT
TRBV11-1 | NA | ASSLAELTARLTGELF
TRBV28 | TRBD1 | ASSPGQSFTDTQY
TRBV7-9 | TRBD1 | ASSPVGTGFYEQY
TRBV2 | TRBD2 | ASSEPAAYTSGEGHTGELF
TRBV2 | NA | ASSGGAGPSTEAF
TRBV27 | TRBD2 | ASSILAGDYEQY
TRBV7-2 | TRBD1 | ASSPWDRGKGEQY
TRBV18 | TRBD1 | ASSPGTDLYEQY
TRBV7-9 | NA | ASSLLLGAEGEQY
TRBV5-6 | NA | ASSLDSEQY
TRBV7-9 | NA | ASSPQDTGELF
TRBV2 | NA | ASRYRVGDYGYT
TRBV6-5 | NA | ASSYGGEDNEQY
TRBV28 | TRBD1 | ASSFRDRGPSFFGYT
TRBV6-5 | NA | ASSKGGAVEAF
TRBV7-8 | NA | ASSLAVPPDTEAF
TRBV11-2 | NA | ASSLDPGSTEAF
TRBV7-9 | NA | ASSPDLTRETQY